The 9 T cell receptor beta chains presented below share a single source sample, sequenced in a study of cytomegalovirus exposure and HLA in healthy donors. The PCR was carried out with 60 Vbeta primers and 13 Jbeta primers. Only in-frame clones appear in the TCRdb table, and some are missing; sequencing was by immunoSEQ multiplex PCR. This table holds over 150,000 clones, 60% to 80% found once. The specimen sequenced was PBMCs. The receptors stem from a woman aged 25 to 39 in good health and CMV-seronegative.

This chain connects TRBV28 to TRBJ1-2; a possible D gene is TRBD1 (6 bases). The CDR3 is 17 amino acids. The germline gives CDR1 MDHEN, CDR2 SYDVKM. The V end was cut by 4 bases, the J end by 5 bases, with 23 bases between. CDR3 bases: TGTGCCAGCAGTTGGGGGCAGGGAACGGGTTTACGGTATGGCTACACCTTC. Its protein is CASSWGQGTGLRYGYTF.

V and J are TRBV11-2 and TRBJ2-1; 7 positions match TRBD2. CDR1 is SGHAT and CDR2 is FQNNGV in the germline V gene. The V gene end was trimmed by 2 bases and the J gene end by 6 bases; junction bases not matched to a gene: 13. The CDR3 is made up of 17 amino acids. In DNA, the CDR3 is TGTGCCAGCAGCTTAATTGGGTTGACTAGCAGGGTCAATGAGCAGTTCTTC. Its translation: CASSLIGLTSRVNEQFF.

V and J are TRBV6-5 and TRBJ2-1; TRBD1 aligns across 8 bases. The CDR3 consists of 15 residues. V was clipped by 2 bases and J by 7 bases; unmatched bases: 7. In germline, CDR1 is MNHEY, CDR2 SVGAGI. The CDR3 DNA reads TGTGCCAGCAGTTACCGGCAGGGGGCTGGGAATGAGCAGTTCTTC. Its protein is CASSYRQGAGNEQFF.

This chain connects TRBV14 to TRBJ2-5; D not certain. The ends were cut back, 0 bases at V and 1 base at J, with 3 bases in the middle. Germline V gene lookup returns CDR1 SGHDN and CDR2 FVKESK. The CDR3 is 13 residues long. The CDR3 spells CASSQDGQETQYF. In DNA, the CDR3 is TGTGCCAGCAGCCAAGACGGCCAAGAGACCCAGTACTTC.

The genes are TRBV7-9 and TRBJ1-1; D is unclear. The CDR3 sequence is 12 residues long. Trimming shortened V by 4 bases and J by 1 base, and 4 bases separated the two germline ends. CDR1 SEHNR and CDR2 FQNEAQ come from the germline V gene (reference sequence). This CDR3 reads CASSWANTEAFF. In nucleotides, the CDR3 is TGTGCCAGCAGCTGGGCGAACACTGAAGCTTTCTTT.

This clone was counted between two and nine times. The chain recombines TRBV2 with TRBJ2-1, with D possibly TRBD2 on 6 matching bases. The V end lost 6 bases, the J end lost 4 bases, and 16 bases lay between the germline ends. The CDR3 spans 15 residues. Germline V gene sequence: CDR1 SNHLY, CDR2 FYNNEI. The CDR3 bases are TGTGCCAGCAGAGGGACTCTTTTCCCATACAATGAGCAGTTCTTC. Translation gives CASRGTLFPYNEQFF.

The chain is built from TRBV7-3 and TRBJ1-2; D is uncertain. Per germline, CDR1 SGHTA and CDR2 FQGTGA. V was pared by 1 base and J by 6 bases, with 9 bases between. CDR3 length: 13 residues. The CDR3 is CASSLNMGDGYTF. In nucleotides, the CDR3 is TGTGCCAGCAGCTTAAATATGGGAGATGGCTACACCTTC.

Only one count was recorded for this clone. J is TRBJ2-2 and V is TRBV2; D ambiguous. Per the germline V gene, CDR1 is SNHLY and CDR2 is FYNNEI. The CDR3 is 14 residues long. Trimming removed 8 bases from V and 2 bases from J, with 12 bases in between. The CDR3 DNA follows: TGTGCCAGCGCCCCTAGGCTAAACACCGGGGAGCTGTTTTTT. Protein product: CASAPRLNTGELFF.

The rearrangement links TRBV30 to TRBJ2-1, with TRBD2 matching 9 bases. CDR1 is GTSNPN and CDR2 is SVGIG in the germline V gene (reference sequence). V shed 4 bases and J 4 bases; nucleotides not matched to a gene: 5. This CDR3 region has 14 residues. In DNA, the CDR3 is TGTGCCTGGATGACTAGCGGCCTATACAATGAGCAGTTCTTC. It is translated as CAWMTSGLYNEQFF.